Presented here are 25 T cell receptor beta chains from one specimen sequenced in a study of regulatory T cells in long-lasting Graves disease. According to the study, TCR beta libraries were built with iRepertoire HTBI primers and CDR3-region Arm-PCR. TCRdb re-derived calls from the multiplex PCR reads in MiXCR, one entry per CDR3 protein. The sample has about 500,000 distinct CDR3 sequences, approximately 12% seen once. Time point indicated: newly diagnosed GD, antithyroid drugs for less than 3 months. RNA from PBMCs was the source of the TCR library. This sample was shared with a second study, whose subject was T cells in Graves' hyperthyroidism and ophthalmopathy.

The input for sequencing was peripheral blood mononuclear cells (PBMCs), taken at new diagnosis, from a patient treated with antithyroid drugs. The receptor source for this set is a woman aged 25-40 years with Graves disease.

This clonotype has at least ten counts. The genes are TRBV2 and TRBJ1-1; 7 bases align to TRBD1. The CDR3 has 12 residues. Germline V gene data show CDR1 as SNHLY and CDR2 as FYNNEI. V lost 9 bases and J lost 0; bases outside the gene matches: 1. The CDR3 protein is CARGQLNTEAFF. Written as DNA, the CDR3 is TGTGCCAGGGGACAGTTGAACACTGAAGCTTTCTTT.

This clonotype has ten or more counts. This rearrangement joins TRBV20-1 to TRBJ2-1; D not resolved. The CDR3 length is 17 residues. Germline loops: CDR1 DFQATT, CDR2 SNEGSKA (reference sequence). Trimming cost V 3 bases and J 0 bases, with 18 bases left between them. In nucleotides, the CDR3 is TGCAGTGCTAGGAGTACGACTCGGTCTAGCTCCTACAATGAGCAGTTCTTC. This gives the protein CSARSTTRSSSYNEQFF.

This clonotype was detected many times. The V call is TRBV19, the J call TRBJ1-1; no clear D. From germline, CDR1 is LNHDA and CDR2 SQIVND (reference sequence). The CDR3 contains 13 residues. Between the trimmed V and J ends, which lost 3 bases and 1 base, there was a span of 6 bases. The CDR3 sequence is CASSMSGNTEAFF. In nucleotides, the CDR3 is TGTGCCAGTAGTATGTCTGGGAACACTGAAGCTTTCTTT.

This clonotype has a count of ten or more. This chain connects TRBV11-2 to TRBJ1-2, with 8 nucleotides matching TRBD1. This CDR3 has 17 amino acids. The germline CDR1 and CDR2 sequences are SGHAT and FQNNGV. V lost 1 base, J lost 1 base, and 8 bases stayed unmatched. CDR3 in amino acids: CASSLAPGGSGNYGYTF. The CDR3 DNA sequence: TGTGCCAGCAGCTTAGCTCCAGGGGGCTCGGGTAACTATGGCTACACCTTC.

Comments on this clonotype: This may be a read error, as it is one base from a much larger clone. In DNA form, the CDR3 reads TGCAACGTTGGCCGCACGTCGGATACGCAGTATTTT. Amino acids: CNVGRTSDTQYF. The chain has TRBV29-1 and TRBJ2-3, with D unresolved. This CDR3 has 12 residues. Germline loops: CDR1 SQVTM, CDR2 ANQGSEA.

This clonotype was recorded at least ten times. The chain employs TRBV6-2 or TRBV6-3 and TRBJ2-3; possibly TRBD2 for D (6 bases). V was shortened by 2 bases and J by 2 bases, with 20 bases between the two germline ends. The CDR3 consists of 18 residues. Germline V lookup: CDR1 MNHEY, CDR2 SVGEGT. CDR3 amino acids: CASSYPQIGGTPTDTQYF. The CDR3 DNA follows: TGTGCCAGCAGTTACCCCCAGATCGGCGGGACCCCCACAGATACGCAGTATTTT.

The J gene is TRBJ2-5, the V gene TRBV14; 7 bases are a match to TRBD2. Germline V gene sequence: CDR1 SGHDN, CDR2 FVKESK. The CDR3 spans 19 residues. With V trimmed by 5 bases and J by 3 bases, 21 bases remained unmatched. The CDR3: CASSWGGWTRFESEETQYF. For the CDR3, the DNA is TGTGCCAGCAGCTGGGGAGGTTGGACTAGATTTGAGAGTGAAGAGACCCAGTACTTC.

A note on this clonotype: At one end, the junction sequence differs from germline, possibly due to a read error. The J gene is TRBJ1-1, the V gene TRBV28; D is perhaps TRBD1 (6 bases). Germline CDR1 and CDR2: MDHEN and SYDVKM. This CDR3 region has 10 residues. The CDR3 region is CASRGLGTSF. The DNA of the CDR3 is TGTGCCAGCAGGGGACTCGGGACATCCTTT.

This clonotype has at least ten counts. The rearrangement links TRBV7-9 to TRBJ1-1; D is perhaps TRBD1 (6 bases). Germline CDR1 reads SEHNR; CDR2 reads FQNEAQ (reference sequence). CDR3 length: 13 residues. Trimming pared 1 base from V and 7 bases from J, leaving 10 bases between. In nucleotides, the CDR3 is TGTGCCAGCAGCTTAGAGGGGGGGTATGAAGCTTTCTTT. This encodes CASSLEGGYEAFF.

The chain joins TRBV19 to TRBJ2-3; D not resolved. The CDR3 is made up of 13 amino acids. V was shortened by 3 bases and J by 6 bases, with 10 bases between the two germline ends. The germline V gene has CDR1 LNHDA and CDR2 SQIVND (reference sequence). The CDR3 nucleotides read TGTGCCAGTAGTATGAGTTTAGGGGATACGCAGTATTTT. It codes for CASSMSLGDTQYF.

This clonotype was counted ten times or more. The gene calls are TRBV18 and TRBJ2-5, with D tentatively TRBD1 (8 bases). Germline V CDR1 and CDR2: KGHSH, LQKENI. The length of the CDR3 is 15 residues. V lost 6 bases, J lost 5 bases, and 19 bases lay in between. DNA of the CDR3: TGTGCCAGCTCCCACGGACAGGGACTACGGGAGACCCAGTACTTC. Translating it yields CASSHGQGLRETQYF.

This clonotype was counted many times. The rearrangement uses TRBV30 and TRBJ1-1; D possibly corresponds to TRBD1 (6 bases). CDR3 length equals 16 residues. The V gene lost 2 bases and the J gene lost 11 bases, with 27 bases spanning the gap. Per the germline V gene, CDR1 is GTSNPN and CDR2 is SVGIG (reference sequence). The CDR3 reads CAWSHDLSTGWGRAFF. CDR3 coding DNA: TGTGCCTGGAGTCACGACCTTTCGACAGGTTGGGGACGGGCTTTCTTT.

Only one count was recorded for this clonotype. The chain is built from TRBV19 and TRBJ2-4, with D perhaps being TRBD1 or TRBD2 (5 bases each). Trimming pared 1 base from V and 0 bases from J, leaving 13 bases between. The CDR3 is 17 amino acids. Germline lookup yields CDR1 LNHDA and CDR2 SQIVND (reference sequence). The DNA for the CDR3 is TGTGCCAGTAGTATAGCCCCCGGGACGGTAGCCAAAAACATTCAGTACTTC. Translation: CASSIAPGTVAKNIQYF.

In this sample, this clonotype turned up a few times. The V call is TRBV29-1, the J call TRBJ2-7; the match to TRBD1 covers 8 bases. The length of the CDR3 is 13 residues. Per germline, CDR1 SQVTM and CDR2 ANQGSEA. The trim removed 7 bases at V and 6 bases at J, leaving 11 bases unmatched. CDR3 DNA: TGCAGCGGAGAGACAGGGGTGGAGGGCGAGCAGTACTTC. Amino acids: CSGETGVEGEQYF.

The chain combines TRBV20-1 with TRBJ2-6; D gene uncertain. Per the germline V gene, CDR1 is DFQATT and CDR2 is SNEGSKA (reference sequence). V was trimmed by 3 bases and J by 1 base, leaving 16 bases between them. This CDR3 spans 17 amino acids. For the CDR3, the DNA is TGCAGTGCTAGCGGTACTCTTGGGCGTTCTGGGGCCAACGTCCTGACTTTC. This translates into CSASGTLGRSGANVLTF.

This clonotype was counted only a few times. The J gene is TRBJ2-7, the V gene TRBV7-2; the match to TRBD2 covers 9 bases. J lost 0 bases, V lost 1 base, and 4 bases had no gene match. The CDR3 extends over 16 amino acids. Germline CDR1 reads SGHTA; CDR2 reads FQGNSA. The CDR3 protein is CASSLVLAGSSYEQYF. The CDR3 region has the DNA TGTGCCAGCAGCTTAGTACTAGCGGGCAGCTCCTACGAGCAGTACTTC.

This clonotype was found a few times. This sequence joins TRBV11-2 and TRBJ2-7, with D possibly TRBD1 on 5 matching bases. The V gene lost 4 bases and the J gene lost 3 bases, with 16 bases spanning the gap. This CDR3 is 15 amino acids long. CDR1 is SGHAT, CDR2 FQNNGV, per germline. The CDR3, as DNA: TGTGCCAGCAGCTCTATCAAGGGGAAGTACTACGAGCAGTACTTC. Translation gives CASSSIKGKYYEQYF.

Many counts were recorded for this clonotype. The chain links TRBV28 to TRBJ2-7; D uncertain. Germline V gene lookup returns CDR1 MDHEN and CDR2 SYDVKM. CDR3 length: 12 residues. The ends were cut back, 6 bases at V and 7 bases at J, with 13 bases in the middle. This chain's CDR3 is CASRSASREQYF. For the CDR3, the DNA is TGTGCCAGCAGGTCAGCGTCTCGAGAGCAGTACTTC.

This clonotype was detected ten times or more. The genes are TRBV2 and TRBJ1-5; no clear D gene. CDR1 and CDR2 from the germline V gene are SNHLY and FYNNEI. V was cut by 6 bases and J by 0 bases, with 9 bases left in between. The CDR3 extends over 14 amino acids. CDR3 loop: CASSADSSNQPQHF. The CDR3 region has the DNA TGTGCCAGCAGCGCCGACTCTAGCAATCAGCCCCAGCATTTT.

In its sample, this clonotype was seen many times. This chain joins TRBV12-5 and TRBJ2-1, with 10 bases identical to TRBD2. CDR1 and CDR2 (germline): LGHNT, FRNRAP. The CDR3 covers 15 residues. Unmatched junction bases numbered 6, after V lost 5 bases and J lost 5 bases. The chain's CDR3 is CASGTVAGGHNEQFF. CDR3 DNA sequence: TGTGCTAGTGGTACAGTAGCGGGAGGCCACAATGAGCAGTTCTTC.

This clonotype showed up many times. The chain combines TRBV6-1 with TRBJ1-5; 8 bases match TRBD1. CDR1 MNHNS and CDR2 SASEGT come from the germline V gene. The CDR3 totals 17 residues. V lost 6 bases and J lost 7; bases outside the gene matches: 17. CDR3 coding DNA: TGTGCCAGCAGCCCCGAGCAGGGGGCGGACTTTCGGCAGCCCCAGCATTTT. Translating it yields CASSPEQGADFRQPQHF.

This clonotype was seen a few times. The chain recombines TRBV20-1 with TRBJ1-5; maybe TRBD1 (6 bases). Deletions cut 2 bases from V and 2 bases from J, with 19 bases between. Germline CDR1 and CDR2: DFQATT and SNEGSKA (reference sequence). CDR3 size: 17 residues. CDR3: CSARRTSGGSGNQPQHF. The CDR3 region has the DNA TGCAGTGCTAGAAGAACCTCGGGGGGCAGCGGCAATCAGCCCCAGCATTTT.

This clonotype came up many times. The V gene is TRBV12-3 or TRBV12-4, the J gene TRBJ2-5; D gene uncertain. The length of the CDR3 is 12 residues. The V and J ends lost 6 bases and 5 bases respectively, with 10 bases between them. DNA for the CDR3: TGTGCCAGCAGCCGAATTGGTGAGACCCAGTACTTC. It translates to CASSRIGETQYF.

This clonotype was seen repeatedly, ten times or more. This chain links TRBV20-1 with TRBJ2-7, with TRBD1 matching over 7 bases. Unmatched junction bases numbered 7, after V lost 5 bases and J lost 3 bases. Germline V gene data show CDR1 as DFQATT and CDR2 as SNEGSKA (reference sequence). This CDR3 has 13 residues. The CDR3 reads CSAYPTGLYEQYF. The DNA for the CDR3 is TGCAGTGCTTACCCGACAGGGCTCTACGAGCAGTACTTC.

Comment on this clonotype: This may arise from a read error, as a much more abundant clone is one base away. The rearrangement joins TRBV2 to TRBJ1-6; no firm D call. CDR1 and CDR2 (germline): SNHLY, FYNNEI. The CDR3 consists of 15 residues. V was shortened by 6 bases and J by 4 bases, with 13 bases between the two germline ends. This CDR3 reads CASSLAGQYNSPLHF. CDR3 nucleotide sequence: TGTGCCAGCAGCTTAGCAGGCCAGTATAATTCACCCCTCCACTTT.